This TCR beta chain was sequenced during a study of regulatory T cells in long-lasting Graves disease. J gave up 2 bases and V 10 bases, and 16 bases lay outside the gene matches. Germline V gives CDR1 LNHDA, CDR2 SQIVND (reference sequence). This CDR3 contains 18 residues. In building TCR beta libraries, iRepertoire HTBI primers were used together with Arm-PCR of CDR3 regions. TCRdb passed the multiplex PCR reads through MiXCR, listing each CDR3 protein once. Of 350,000 to 500,000 distinct CDR3 sequences listed, around 13% are singletons. Time point given: newly diagnosed GD, antithyroid drugs for less than 3 months. PBMC-extracted RNA yielded the TCR library. American Thyroid Association guidelines served as the basis for diagnosing Graves' disease. The study, taken as a whole, reports: There was favoring of TRBV28, TRBJ1-2 and TRBJ2-5 in persistent disease.

This clonotype has ten or more counts. Antigen unknown. In addition, the sample was reused for a study of T cells in Graves' hyperthyroidism and ophthalmopathy. That work adds: Absent ophthalmopathy progression within 18 months defined stable Graves' hyperthyroidism. Appearing also in blood were most of the thyroid clonotypes expanded above 0.001.

The clonotype comes from a woman between 45 and 65 years old with Graves disease. The chain couples TRBV19 to TRBJ1-5; 11 nucleotides line up with TRBD1. The input for sequencing was peripheral blood mononuclear cells (PBMCs), taken at new diagnosis, from a patient treated with antithyroid drugs. The CDR3: CATMAGTGGLLGNQPQHF. Written as DNA, the CDR3 is TGTGCCACAATGGCCGGGACAGGGGGGCTATTGGGCAATCAGCCCCAGCATTTT. The variable domain in full, completed from reference TRBV19 and TRBJ1-5, reads DGGITQSPKYLFRKEGQNVTLSCEQNLNHDAMYWYRQDPGQGLRLIYYSQIVNDFQKGDIAEGYSVSREKKESFPLTVTSAQKNPTAFYLCATMAGTGGLLGNQPQHFGDGTRLSIL.